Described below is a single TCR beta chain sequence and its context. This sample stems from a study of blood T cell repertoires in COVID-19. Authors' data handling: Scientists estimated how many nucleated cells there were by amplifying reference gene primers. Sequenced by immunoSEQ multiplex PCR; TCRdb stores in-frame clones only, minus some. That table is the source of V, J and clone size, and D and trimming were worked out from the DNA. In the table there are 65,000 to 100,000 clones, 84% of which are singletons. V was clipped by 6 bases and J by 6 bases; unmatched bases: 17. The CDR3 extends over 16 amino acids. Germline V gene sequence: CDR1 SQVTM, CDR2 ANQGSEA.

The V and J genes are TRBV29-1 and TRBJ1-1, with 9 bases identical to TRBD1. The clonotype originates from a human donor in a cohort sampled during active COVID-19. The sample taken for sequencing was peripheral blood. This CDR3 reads CSVDGGTGPLLAEAFF. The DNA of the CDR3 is TGCAGCGTGGACGGCGGGACAGGGCCCCTTTTGGCTGAAGCTTTCTTT.